These T cell receptor beta chains were read from a single sample in a study of sequential checkpoint blockade in melanoma. The method was immunoSEQ multiplex PCR; TCRdb's version includes in-frame clones alone and lacks a portion of them. The table has more than 3,000 clones, roughly 24% seen once. The sequences come from tumor tissue (inferred from file names), collected from a patient given nivolumab and ipilimumab in sequence. Every receptor here comes from a human donor with melanoma. Both conserved end residues are trimmed from each CDR3. Fields, in order: V gene, D gene, CDR3 protein. D genes are given only for firm matches.

V gene: TRBV9; D gene: NA; CDR3 protein: ASSPTGVWNSYEQY
V gene: TRBV11-3; D gene: NA; CDR3 protein: ASSFPDLATNEKLF
V gene: TRBV18; D gene: NA; CDR3 protein: ASSPTSGNTIY
V gene: TRBV11-3; D gene: NA; CDR3 protein: ASSSGGNTGNTIY
V gene: TRBV11-3; D gene: NA; CDR3 protein: ASSLWPGPGADGKTQY
V gene: TRBV18; D gene: TRBD1; CDR3 protein: ASSPPLGQGPEAF
V gene: TRBV11-3; D gene: TRBD1; CDR3 protein: ASSPRGWDRGPQETQY
V gene: TRBV29-1; D gene: NA; CDR3 protein: SVDRRGARDEQF
V gene: TRBV6-8; D gene: NA; CDR3 protein: ASSYTAGYGYT
V gene: TRBV6-8; D gene: NA; CDR3 protein: ASSLPLDSAGTALGKLF
V gene: TRBV19; D gene: NA; CDR3 protein: ASSIGGYHEAF
V gene: TRBV9; D gene: TRBD1; CDR3 protein: ASSGGTGNTGELF
V gene: TRBV9; D gene: TRBD1; CDR3 protein: ASNQLLTGGAYGYT
V gene: TRBV30; D gene: NA; CDR3 protein: AWSVPTGTQGQGAF
V gene: TRBV6-8; D gene: TRBD2; CDR3 protein: ASSDPSGGAYEQY
V gene: TRBV19; D gene: NA; CDR3 protein: ASSFYRENTEAF
V gene: TRBV6-8; D gene: NA; CDR3 protein: ASTGTAGEQY
V gene: TRBV6-8; D gene: NA; CDR3 protein: ASSFGLQETQY
V gene: TRBV10-1; D gene: TRBD2; CDR3 protein: ASRRRGVAKNIQY
V gene: TRBV19; D gene: NA; CDR3 protein: ASSQRGWGYGYT
V gene: TRBV15; D gene: TRBD1; CDR3 protein: ATRAGGANYGYT
V gene: TRBV11-3; D gene: NA; CDR3 protein: ASSLAGGTYGYT
V gene: TRBV9; D gene: NA; CDR3 protein: ASSPPVGERGGETQY
V gene: TRBV11-3; D gene: NA; CDR3 protein: ASSLWGAGQYGYT
V gene: TRBV11-3; D gene: NA; CDR3 protein: ASSPIGGTDTQY
V gene: TRBV11-3; D gene: NA; CDR3 protein: ASSLAGWGYSKNIQY
V gene: TRBV30; D gene: NA; CDR3 protein: AWMPGHSEKLF
V gene: TRBV6-8; D gene: NA; CDR3 protein: ASTGLATDTQY
V gene: TRBV11-3; D gene: NA; CDR3 protein: ASSEEGSYNSPLH
V gene: TRBV6-8; D gene: NA; CDR3 protein: ASSYLSGVGEKLF
V gene: TRBV29-1; D gene: NA; CDR3 protein: SVEQGKSYEQY
V gene: TRBV4-1; D gene: TRBD1; CDR3 protein: ASSQGQGVGETQY
V gene: TRBV11-3; D gene: TRBD1; CDR3 protein: ASSPQGVSTDTQY
V gene: TRBV19; D gene: NA; CDR3 protein: ASSKQNSPLH
V gene: TRBV11-3; D gene: TRBD1; CDR3 protein: ASSLPRGQETQY
V gene: TRBV4-1; D gene: NA; CDR3 protein: ASSLGRDPGNEQF
V gene: TRBV1; D gene: NA; CDR3 protein: ASSQDKAGGPTDTQY
V gene: TRBV7-2; D gene: NA; CDR3 protein: ASSLVGLEKLF
V gene: TRBV30; D gene: NA; CDR3 protein: AWSRADTQY
V gene: TRBV25-1; D gene: NA; CDR3 protein: ASTATGTEAF
V gene: TRBV6-8; D gene: TRBD2; CDR3 protein: ASRTSVFVEQY
V gene: TRBV29-1; D gene: NA; CDR3 protein: SVERDYNSPLH
V gene: TRBV11-3; D gene: TRBD1; CDR3 protein: ASSPPGQNPYEQY
V gene: TRBV19; D gene: NA; CDR3 protein: ASSIVNPWYGYT
V gene: TRBV23-1; D gene: NA; CDR3 protein: ASSHSYLGGYGYT
V gene: TRBV18; D gene: TRBD1; CDR3 protein: ASSPGQGEAYEQY
V gene: TRBV5-1; D gene: NA; CDR3 protein: ATALSDYTDTQY
V gene: TRBV19; D gene: NA; CDR3 protein: ASSIVMGQGDQPQH
V gene: TRBV19; D gene: NA; CDR3 protein: ASSKSDREEGETQY
V gene: TRBV6-8; D gene: TRBD1; CDR3 protein: ASSYSTDRGGYT
V gene: TRBV30; D gene: NA; CDR3 protein: AWSVMSGNSPLH
V gene: TRBV11-3; D gene: NA; CDR3 protein: ASSLRAQQRLDNSPLH